This T cell receptor beta chain stems from a study of T cells in localized non-small cell lung cancer. This clone was detected a few times. The CDR3 has 17 residues. V shed 4 bases, J shed 8 bases, and the junction held 14 bases outside the gene matches. In germline, CDR1 is LNHDA, CDR2 SQIVND (reference sequence). TCRdb's copy holds only in-frame clones and misses some; the assay was immunoSEQ multiplex PCR. The profile shows tens of thousands of clones, approximately 84% of them singletons. The TCR originated in a female donor of 60 years or more with stage I lung adenocarcinoma. Material: peripheral blood, obtained before any cancer treatment. V usage is TRBV19 and J usage is TRBJ1-6; 7 bases map to TRBD1. CDR3 bases: TGTGCCAGTAGTAAGTTACCGACAGGGACATCGGATTCACCCCTCCACTTT. This sequence encodes CASSKLPTGTSDSPLHF.